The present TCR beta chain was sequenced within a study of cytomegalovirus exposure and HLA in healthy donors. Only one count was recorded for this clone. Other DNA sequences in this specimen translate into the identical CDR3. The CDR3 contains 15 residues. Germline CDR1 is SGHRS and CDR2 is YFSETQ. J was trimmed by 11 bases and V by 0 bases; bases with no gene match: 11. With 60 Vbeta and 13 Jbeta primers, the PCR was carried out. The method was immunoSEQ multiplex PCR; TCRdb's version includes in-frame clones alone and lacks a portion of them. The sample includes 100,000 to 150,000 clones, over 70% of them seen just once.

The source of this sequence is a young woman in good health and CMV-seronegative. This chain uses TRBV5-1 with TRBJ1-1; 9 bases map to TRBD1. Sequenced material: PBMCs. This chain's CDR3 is CASSLAGGQGGEAFF. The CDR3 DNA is TGCGCCAGCAGCTTGGCCGGGGGACAGGGTGGTGAGGCTTTCTTT.